This TCR beta chain was retrieved from a study of blood T cell repertoires in COVID-19. Across the study: Italy, Spain and the United States were the sources of the convalescent and acute COVID-19 samples.

Original processing methods: Reference gene primer amplification gave estimated nucleated cell counts. Profiled with immunoSEQ multiplex PCR; TCRdb holds only in-frame clones, not every one. That table gives V, J and clone size, and the DNA gave D and trimming. Altogether more than 95,000 clones are present, about four fifths being singletons, with the ten largest covering approximately 15%. The clonotype was recovered from a woman older than 75 with acute or convalescent COVID-19. The sequencing input was peripheral blood.

The CDR3, as DNA: TGTGCCAGCAGCCAACCGGGACAGTCCTACGAGCAGTACTTC. It specifies CASSQPGQSYEQYF. The genes are TRBV7-6 and TRBJ2-7, with 7 bases that match TRBD1. CDR3 length: 14 residues. Germline CDR1 SGHVS, CDR2 FNYEAQ. Germline trimming cut 5 bases from V and 1 base from J; bases unmatched to any gene: 5.